What follows are 23 T cell receptor beta chains derived from one specimen sequenced in a study of OX40 agonist ivuxolimab in advanced cancers. TCRdb keeps only in-frame clones here, not all; method: immunoSEQ multiplex PCR. Of 40,000 to 45,000 clones in the sample, about 87% are singletons; the top ten hold 3.6%. The sequencing used CD4+ or CD8+ T cells sorted from blood, collected in a trial of the OX40 agonist ivuxolimab. The source is an adult with an advanced solid tumor such as melanoma, head and neck, liver or kidney cancer.

The rearrangement uses TRBV19 and TRBJ1-5; D is uncertain. V gave up 5 bases and J gave up 1 base, with 12 bases separating them. Germline V CDR1 and CDR2: LNHDA, SQIVND (reference sequence). The CDR3 length is 15 residues. The CDR3 sequence is CASSFSTHSNQPQHF. The CDR3 DNA sequence: TGTGCCAGTAGTTTCTCGACCCACAGCAATCAGCCCCAGCATTTT.

The genes are TRBV28 and TRBJ2-7; 10 bases match TRBD2. This CDR3 spans 14 amino acids. Germline CDR1 and CDR2: MDHEN and SYDVKM. V shed 3 bases, J shed 3 bases, and the junction held 2 bases outside the gene matches. CDR3 sequence reads: CASSLLAGDYEQYF. In nucleotides, the CDR3 is TGTGCCAGCAGTTTGCTAGCGGGAGACTACGAGCAGTACTTC.

This chain uses TRBV30 with TRBJ1-6; 7 bases map to TRBD1. Trimming removed 0 bases from V and 6 bases from J; junction bases left unmatched: 5. CDR3 length: 15 amino acids. CDR1 and CDR2 (germline): GTSNPN, SVGIG (reference sequence). CDR3 amino acids: CAWSVGGQINSPLHF. CDR3 coding DNA: TGTGCCTGGAGTGTGGGGGGACAGATTAATTCACCCCTCCACTTT.

This clone has only one observation. The chain has TRBV5-8 and TRBJ2-3, with 9 bases that match TRBD1. V lost 0 bases to trimming and J lost 3 bases; unmatched junction nucleotides: 8. Germline CDR1 and CDR2: SGHTS and YDEGEE. The CDR3 contains 17 residues. The CDR3 DNA reads as TGTGCCAGCAGCTTGGGGACCGGGACAGGGAGGACAGATACGCAGTATTTT. Encoded protein: CASSLGTGTGRTDTQYF.

This clone showed up just once. This chain links TRBV7-6 with TRBJ2-1, with D perhaps TRBD2 (5 bases). The germline V gene has CDR1 SGHVS and CDR2 FNYEAQ. The CDR3 has 14 amino acids. V shed 1 base and J shed 9 bases, with 13 bases lying between them. Written as DNA, the CDR3 is TGTGCCAGCAGCTTAGACCGGGGTCAAAGTGAGCAGTTCTTC. Amino acid sequence: CASSLDRGQSEQFF.

The V and J genes are TRBV27 and TRBJ1-2; a weak D match, TRBD1 (6 bases). The germline CDR1 and CDR2 sequences are MNHEY and SMNVEV (reference sequence). The CDR3 covers 16 residues. Trimming pared 1 base from V and 5 bases from J, leaving 17 bases between. This CDR3 reads CASSLYPQGIGYGYTF. In nucleotides, the CDR3 is TGTGCCAGCAGTTTATATCCTCAGGGGATTGGATATGGCTACACCTTC.

The table lists this clone with a count of one. The chain recombines TRBV7-3 with TRBJ2-5; TRBD1 is a possible D gene (5 bases). This CDR3 spans 12 amino acids. The germline V and J ends were trimmed by 2 bases and 11 bases, with 12 bases remaining between them. Per the germline V gene, CDR1 is SGHTA and CDR2 is FQGTGA. The CDR3 region is CASSLDQTAQYF. The CDR3 DNA reads as TGTGCCAGCAGCTTAGACCAGACAGCTCAGTACTTC. Drawing the rest from reference TRBV7-3 and TRBJ2-5, the complete variable domain is GAGVSQTPSNKVTEKGKYVELRCDPISGHTALYWYRQSLGQGPEFLIYFQGTGAADDSGLPNDRFFAVRPEGSVSTLKIQRTERGDSAVYLCASSLDQTAQYFGPGTRLLVL.

J is TRBJ1-2 and V is TRBV6-6, with D possibly being TRBD1 (5 bases). The germline gives CDR1 MNHNY, CDR2 SVGAGI (reference sequence). Trimming took off 6 bases at V and 2 bases at J, with 13 bases between the two ends. The CDR3 is made up of 14 amino acids. The CDR3 protein is CASRDRDWNYGYTF. The CDR3, as DNA: TGTGCCAGCAGAGACCGGGACTGGAACTATGGCTACACCTTC.

This clone was picked up one time. The chain has TRBV29-1 and TRBJ1-5; TRBD1 aligns across 12 bases. Germline CDR1 SQVTM, CDR2 ANQGSEA. The trim removed 6 bases at V and 6 bases at J, leaving 6 bases unmatched. This CDR3 has 14 amino acids. CDR3 loop: CSVAGTGGSQPQHF. The CDR3 bases are TGCAGCGTCGCCGGGACAGGGGGCTCTCAGCCCCAGCATTTT.

This chain joins TRBV6-1 and TRBJ2-3; 14 bases are a match to TRBD2. Trimming removed 6 bases from V and 6 bases from J; junction bases left unmatched: 2. Germline lookup yields CDR1 MNHNS and CDR2 SASEGT. The CDR3 is made up of 14 amino acids. CDR3 in amino acids: CASRWTSGRDTQYF. For the CDR3, the DNA is TGTGCCAGCAGGTGGACTAGCGGGAGGGATACGCAGTATTTT.

The chain recombines TRBV15 with TRBJ1-2; D call uncertain. Per the germline V gene, CDR1 is LNHNV and CDR2 is YYDKDF (reference sequence). The CDR3 consists of 17 residues. V was shortened by 0 bases and J by 8 bases, with 22 bases between the two germline ends. CDR3 coding DNA: TGTGCCACCAGCAGAGATTGGCAGGAGGTAACCTATGTGGGCTACACCTTC. Protein: CATSRDWQEVTYVGYTF.

V is TRBV19 and J is TRBJ1-1; possibly TRBD1 for D (5 bases). V lost 5 bases and J 0 bases, leaving 13 bases between the germline ends. CDR1 and CDR2 (germline): LNHDA, SQIVND (reference sequence). The CDR3 has 15 residues. DNA of the CDR3: TGTGCCAGTAGTCTTCGCCCAGGGATGAACACTGAAGCTTTCTTT. It yields the protein CASSLRPGMNTEAFF.

This clone was counted a few times. The CDR3 loop reads CASSPPLGRERGEQFF. In DNA form, the CDR3 reads TGTGCCAGCAGTCCCCCATTGGGGCGGGAGAGAGGTGAGCAGTTCTTC. The chain couples TRBV28 to TRBJ2-1, with 7 nucleotides matching TRBD2. Per the germline V gene, CDR1 is MDHEN and CDR2 is SYDVKM. Unmatched junction bases numbered 16, after V lost 5 bases and J lost 9 bases. This CDR3 has 16 residues.

The chain carries TRBV19 and TRBJ1-5, with no clear D. Germline V gives CDR1 LNHDA, CDR2 SQIVND (reference sequence). The CDR3 length is 13 residues. Deletions cut 7 bases from V and 4 bases from J, with 11 bases between. In DNA, the CDR3 is TGTGCCAGTAAAGGCCTGGAGAATCAGCCCCAGCATTTT. Translated: CASKGLENQPQHF.

A single count supports this clone. V and J are TRBV7-8 and TRBJ2-5; TRBD1 might be the D (6 bases). Germline assignment: CDR1 SGHVS and CDR2 FQNEAQ. V was trimmed by 5 bases and J by 2 bases, leaving 9 bases between them. CDR3 size: 13 residues. DNA of the CDR3: TGTGCCAGCAGCCCAGGACAGCAAGAGACCCAGTACTTC. As protein: CASSPGQQETQYF.

About this clone: The same CDR3 arises from other DNA sequences in this sample as well. The chain uses TRBV28 and TRBJ2-5, with unresolved D. The CDR3 spans 12 residues. Germline V lookup: CDR1 MDHEN, CDR2 SYDVKM. The V end lost 6 bases, the J end lost 4 bases, and 9 bases lay between the germline ends. This chain's CDR3 is CASSLVGETQYF. The CDR3 DNA follows: TGTGCCAGCAGCCTAGTCGGAGAGACCCAGTACTTC.

The J gene is TRBJ2-3, the V gene TRBV12-5, with TRBD1 identical over 7 bases. J gave up 10 bases and V 6 bases, and 7 bases lay outside the gene matches. CDR1 is LGHNT, CDR2 FRNRAP, per germline. The CDR3 has 12 amino acids. The CDR3 sequence: CASGTDRDPQYF. The CDR3 bases are TGTGCTAGTGGGACCGACAGGGATCCGCAGTATTTT.

This clone was seen a handful of times. J is TRBJ1-5 and V is TRBV6-1; perhaps TRBD1 as D (5 bases). CDR1 and CDR2 (germline): MNHNS, SASEGT. V was shortened by 3 bases and J by 1 base, with 10 bases between the two germline ends. The CDR3 sequence is 15 residues long. CDR3 coding DNA: TGTGCCAGCAGTGATCAGGGTATGAGCAATCAGCCCCAGCATTTT. Translation: CASSDQGMSNQPQHF.

The chain is built from TRBV5-1 and TRBJ2-7; either TRBD1 or TRBD2 may supply D (6 bases each). Germline CDR1 SGHRS, CDR2 YFSETQ. Trimming left V 4 bases short and J 2 bases short, with 22 bases between. The CDR3 has 17 residues. The CDR3 DNA sequence: TGCGCCAGCAGCACAGCTCCAGGGGACTCACTAACCTACGAGCAGTACTTC. Amino acid sequence: CASSTAPGDSLTYEQYF.

For the CDR3, the DNA is TGTGCCATCAGTGAGGTCGGTAGCGGGAGCCCCGGGGAGCTGTTTTTT. Translated: CAISEVGSGSPGELFF. V usage is TRBV10-3 and J usage is TRBJ2-2; 9 bases match TRBD2. Germline CDR1 ENHRY, CDR2 SYGVKD. Trimming took 2 bases from V and 6 from J; bases not matched to a gene: 7. The CDR3 contains 16 residues.

Written as DNA, the CDR3 is TGTGCCAGCAGCGGTTCAAGGGGACGCTACGAGCAGTACTTC. Translated: CASSGSRGRYEQYF. The rearrangement joins TRBV11-3 to TRBJ2-7; possibly TRBD1 or TRBD2 for D (5 bases each). Germline V gene sequence: CDR1 SGHNT, CDR2 YENEEA. The CDR3 contains 14 residues. Trimming left V 5 bases short and J 3 bases short, with 14 bases between.

The chain employs TRBV5-6 and TRBJ1-5; TRBD1 might be the D (5 bases). Per the germline V gene, CDR1 is SGHDT and CDR2 is YYEEEE. Deletions cut 4 bases from V and 2 bases from J, with 10 bases between. The CDR3 length is 14 residues. The CDR3: CASSTGGGNQPQHF. CDR3 DNA sequence: TGTGCCAGCAGCACGGGGGGGGGCAATCAGCCCCAGCATTTT.

The chain joins TRBV28 to TRBJ2-7; D is undetermined. Germline V gene sequence: CDR1 MDHEN, CDR2 SYDVKM. This CDR3 contains 15 residues. Trimming cost V 5 bases and J 3 bases, with 17 bases left between them. CDR3 in amino acids: CASSPSKPPHYEQYF. The CDR3 DNA follows: TGTGCCAGCAGTCCTTCTAAGCCCCCGCACTACGAGCAGTACTTC. The full variable domain, completed using reference TRBV28 and TRBJ2-7, is DVKVTQSSRYLVKRTGEKVFLECVQDMDHENMFWYRQDPGLGLRLIYFSYDVKMKEKGDIPEGYSVSREKKERFSLILESASTNQTSMYLCASSPSKPPHYEQYFGPGTRLTVT.